The 7 T cell receptor beta chains in this list originate from one sample, sequenced in a study of T-cell memory formation after mild COVID-19. TCRdb re-analysed the 5' RACE reads in MiXCR, keeping a single row per CDR3 protein. The profile covers around 210,000 distinct CDR3 sequences, with roughly 10% appearing a single time and 3.5% to 4% taken by the ten largest. Sequencing used PBMCs or a T cell subset sorted from them (not recorded which). The source is a man aged 18 to 29 who had mild COVID-19 (a few samples of this study predate the infection). Cell type and time point are not known.

At least ten counts were recorded for this clonotype. This chain connects TRBV7-8 to TRBJ2-7, with a weak D call TRBD2 (5 bases). The germline gives CDR1 SGHVS, CDR2 FQNEAQ. V was cut by 5 bases and J by 7 bases, with 18 bases left in between. There are 14 residues in the CDR3. The CDR3 nucleotides are TGTGCCAGCAGCCTCACAGCGGCTAGTCGGGAGCAGTACGTC. It yields the protein CASSLTAASREQYV.

This chain links TRBV20-1 with TRBJ2-1; TRBD2 matches 14 bases. After removal of 5 bases from V and 9 bases from J, the junction contained 6 bases not matched to a gene. The CDR3 loop spans 14 amino acids. Germline loops: CDR1 DFQATT, CDR2 SNEGSKA (reference sequence). Here the CDR3 DNA reads TGCAGTGCTCCGACTAGCGGGGGGGCCGGTGAGCAGTTCTTC. Its protein product is CSAPTSGGAGEQFF.

This clonotype showed up just a few times. This chain connects TRBV7-2 to TRBJ1-6; 10 nucleotides line up with TRBD1. V lost 5 bases, J lost 10 bases, and 8 bases stayed unmatched. CDR1 is SGHTA and CDR2 is FQGNSA in the germline V gene. The CDR3 is made up of 15 amino acids. The CDR3: CASSVRQGAESPLHF. The CDR3 nucleotides are TGTGCCAGCAGCGTCCGACAGGGGGCAGAATCACCCCTCCACTTT.

The table lists this clonotype with many counts. The chain's CDR3 is CASSLVAQRTDTQYF. The CDR3 bases are TGCGCCAGCAGCTTGGTGGCTCAACGCACAGATACGCAGTATTTT. The J gene is TRBJ2-3, the V gene TRBV5-1, with D unresolved. With 0 bases removed from V and 1 base from J, the gap between germline ends came to 9 bases. This CDR3 is built from 15 residues. Per the germline V gene, CDR1 is SGHRS and CDR2 is YFSETQ. Complete variable domain (other parts from reference TRBV5-1 and TRBJ2-3): KAGVTQTPRYLIKTRGQQVTLSCSPISGHRSVSWYQQTPGQGLQFLFEYFSETQRNKGNFPGRFSGRQFSNSRSEMNVSTLELGDSALYLCASSLVAQRTDTQYFGPGTRLTVL.

The CDR3 loop is CASSFGVRSAEAFF. Written as DNA, the CDR3 is TGTGCCAGCAGTTTTGGGGTCAGGTCCGCTGAAGCTTTCTTT. The chain recombines TRBV27 with TRBJ1-1; D remains unclear. The germline V gene encodes CDR1 MNHEY and CDR2 SMNVEV (reference sequence). Trimming shortened V by 3 bases and J by 6 bases, and 14 bases separated the two germline ends. The CDR3 extends over 14 amino acids.

The chain is built from TRBV6-2 or TRBV6-3 and TRBJ2-6; D is ambiguous. Trimming cost V 9 bases and J 0 bases, with 6 bases left between them. The CDR3 is 13 amino acids. From germline, CDR1 is MNHEY and CDR2 SVGEGT. CDR3 region: CASGDSGANVLTF. CDR3 DNA: TGTGCCAGTGGAGACTCTGGGGCCAACGTCCTGACTTTC.

The gene calls are TRBV6-5 and TRBJ2-2; D not certain. Germline lookup yields CDR1 MNHEY and CDR2 SVGAGI. Trimming stripped 0 bases from V and 6 bases from J, with 8 bases between. The CDR3 is 14 amino acids. The CDR3 protein is CASSYSSWAGELFF. The DNA of the CDR3 is TGTGCCAGCAGTTACTCGTCATGGGCCGGGGAGCTGTTTTTT.